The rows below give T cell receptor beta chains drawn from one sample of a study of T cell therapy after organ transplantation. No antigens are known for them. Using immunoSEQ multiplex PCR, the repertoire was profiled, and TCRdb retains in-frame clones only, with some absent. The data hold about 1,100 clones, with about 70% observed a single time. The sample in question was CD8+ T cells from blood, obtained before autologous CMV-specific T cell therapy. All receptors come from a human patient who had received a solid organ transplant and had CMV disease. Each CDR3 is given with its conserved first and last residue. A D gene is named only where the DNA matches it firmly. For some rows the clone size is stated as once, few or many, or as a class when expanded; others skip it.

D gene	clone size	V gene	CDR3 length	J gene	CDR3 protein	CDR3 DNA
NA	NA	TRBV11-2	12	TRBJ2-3	CASSLRTDTQYF	TGTGCCAGCAGCTTACGCACAGATACGCAGTATTTT
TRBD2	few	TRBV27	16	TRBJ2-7	CASKMRTSGGRYEQYF	TGTGCCAGTAAGATGAGGACTAGCGGGGGCCGCTACGAGCAGTACTTC
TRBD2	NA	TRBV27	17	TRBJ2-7	CASSSPSTSGVSYEQYF	TGTGCCAGCAGTTCGCCCTCGACTAGCGGGGTCTCCTACGAGCAGTACTTC
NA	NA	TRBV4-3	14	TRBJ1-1	CASSQFTKNTEAFF	TGCGCCAGCAGCCAATTTACAAAGAACACTGAAGCTTTCTTT
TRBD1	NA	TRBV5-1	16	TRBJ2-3	CASSWTGTGGQDTQYF	TGCGCCAGCAGCTGGACCGGGACAGGGGGGCAGGACACGCAGTATTTT
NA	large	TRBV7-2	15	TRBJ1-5	CASSLSAGNNQPQHF	TGTGCCAGCAGCTTAAGCGCGGGTAATAATCAGCCCCAGCATTTT
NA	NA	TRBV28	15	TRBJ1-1	CASSLPGRVNTEAFF	TGTGCCAGCAGTTTACCCGGGAGGGTGAACACTGAAGCTTTCTTT
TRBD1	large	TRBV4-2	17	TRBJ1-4	CASSQGGTGATNEKLFF	TGTGCCAGCAGCCAAGGCGGGACAGGGGCTACTAATGAAAAACTGTTTTTT
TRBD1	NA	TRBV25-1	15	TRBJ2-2	CASSAWDRVTGELFF	TGTGCCAGCAGTGCCTGGGACAGGGTAACCGGGGAGCTGTTTTTT
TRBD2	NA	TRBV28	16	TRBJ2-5	CASSPTLAGTQETQYF	TGTGCCAGCAGTCCGACATTAGCGGGGACCCAAGAGACCCAGTACTTC
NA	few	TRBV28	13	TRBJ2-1	CASSFQGYNEQFF	TGTGCCAGCAGTTTCCAAGGATACAATGAGCAGTTCTTC
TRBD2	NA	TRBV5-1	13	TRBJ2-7	CASSLRDYDEQYF	TGCGCCAGCAGCCTAAGGGACTACGACGAGCAGTACTTC
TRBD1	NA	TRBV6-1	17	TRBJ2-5	CASSETSTGTGKETQYF	TGTGCCAGCAGTGAAACTTCTACCGGGACAGGGAAAGAGACCCAGTACTTC
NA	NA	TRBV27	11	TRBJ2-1	CASSFGNEQFF	TGTGCCAGCAGTTTCGGCAATGAGCAGTTCTTC
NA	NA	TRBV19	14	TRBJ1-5	CASSTTPIVQPQHF	TGTGCCAGTAGTACCACACCCATCGTTCAGCCCCAGCATTTT
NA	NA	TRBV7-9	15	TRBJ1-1	CASSLAQQPNTEAFF	TGTGCCAGCAGCCTCGCACAGCAGCCGAACACTGAAGCTTTCTTT
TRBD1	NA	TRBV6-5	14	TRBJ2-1	CASSYFGTGNEQFF	TGTGCCAGCAGTTACTTCGGGACAGGCAATGAGCAGTTCTTC
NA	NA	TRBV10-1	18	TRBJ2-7	CASSESGREYSSSYEQYF	TGCGCCAGCAGTGAGTCGGGAAGAGAGTATAGTAGCTCCTACGAGCAGTACTTC
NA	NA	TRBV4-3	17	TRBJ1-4	CARSQDGGVGYGEKLFF	TGCGCCCGCAGCCAAGATGGGGGGGTGGGGTACGGGGAAAAACTGTTTTTT
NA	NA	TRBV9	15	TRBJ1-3	CASSVEDSSGNTIYF	TGTGCCAGCAGCGTAGAAGACAGCTCTGGAAACACCATATATTTT
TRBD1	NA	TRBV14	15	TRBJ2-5	CASSRDRNGGETQYF	TGTGCCAGCAGCCGGGACAGGAACGGGGGAGAGACCCAGTACTTC
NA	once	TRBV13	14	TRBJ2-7	CASSLGPAAYEQYF	TGTGCCAGCAGTTTAGGGCCGGCTGCCTACGAGCAGTACTTC
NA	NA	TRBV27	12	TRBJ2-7	CASSPNNYEQYF	TGTGCCAGCAGTCCCAACAACTACGAGCAGTACTTC
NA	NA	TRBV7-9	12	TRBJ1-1	CASSPGGAEAFF	TGTGCCAGCAGCCCAGGAGGTGCTGAAGCTTTCTTT
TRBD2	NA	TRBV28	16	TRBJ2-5	CASSPIFGGGLETQYF	TGTGCCAGCAGTCCCATCTTCGGCGGGGGGCTTGAGACCCAGTACTTC
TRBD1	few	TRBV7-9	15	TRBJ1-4	CASSLEEGQSEKLFF	TGTGCCAGCAGCCTCGAGGAGGGACAGAGCGAAAAACTGTTTTTT
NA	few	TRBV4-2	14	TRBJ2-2	CASSQDTHGGELFF	TGTGCCAGCAGCCAAGATACGCATGGCGGGGAGCTGTTTTTT
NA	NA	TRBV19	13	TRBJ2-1	CASTSFLYNEQFF	TGTGCCAGTACTTCTTTTCTGTACAATGAGCAGTTCTTC
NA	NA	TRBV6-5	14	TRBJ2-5	CASSYSGRQETQYF	TGTGCCAGCAGTTACTCAGGGCGCCAAGAGACCCAGTACTTC
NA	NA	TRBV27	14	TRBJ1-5	CASSRGYSNQPQHF	TGTGCCAGCAGCCGAGGTTATAGCAATCAGCCCCAGCATTTT
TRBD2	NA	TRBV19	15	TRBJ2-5	CASSPDVAGGETQYF	TGTGCCAGTAGTCCCGACGTAGCGGGAGGGGAGACCCAGTACTTC
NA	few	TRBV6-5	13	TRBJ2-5	CASSYSNMGRGYF	TGTGCCAGCAGTTACTCGAATATGGGGCGAGGGTACTTC
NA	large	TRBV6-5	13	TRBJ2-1	CASSYSNVNEQFF	TGTGCCAGCAGTTACTCGAACGTCAATGAGCAGTTCTTC
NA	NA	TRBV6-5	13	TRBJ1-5	CASSYSNGQPQHF	TGTGCCAGCAGTTACTCGAACGGTCAGCCCCAGCATTTT
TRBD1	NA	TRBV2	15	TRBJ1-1	CASRLGGAANTEAFF	TGTGCCAGCAGGCTAGGGGGCGCGGCGAACACTGAAGCTTTCTTT
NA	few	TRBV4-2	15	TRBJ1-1	CASSSWGEGGTEAFF	TGTGCCAGCAGCAGTTGGGGAGAGGGGGGAACTGAAGCTTTCTTT